The rows below give T cell receptor beta chains drawn from one sample of a study of T-cell memory formation after mild COVID-19. A single record per CDR3 protein comes from TCRdb applying MiXCR to the 5' RACE reads. The sample consists of hundreds of thousands of distinct CDR3 sequences, around 13% of them appearing once. Sequenced: PBMCs or a T cell subset sorted from them (not recorded which). Every receptor here comes from a man aged 18 to 30 who had mild COVID-19 (a few samples of this study predate the infection). Cell type and time point are not known. CDR3s include the opening cysteine and the closing phenylalanine or tryptophan.

TRBJ1-1,TRBV4-3,16,CASSQDVGQGVTEAFF
TRBJ1-5,TRBV6-2/TRBV6-3,13,CASSWTGSQPQHF
TRBJ2-2,TRBV29-1,13,CSVEGQGSGELFF
TRBJ2-3,TRBV27,14,CASRINPLASTQYF
TRBJ1-1,TRBV2,15,CASLRADLMNTEAFF
TRBJ2-4,TRBV6-6,16,CASRPGQGEAKNIQYF
TRBJ1-1,TRBV5-1,15,CASSLGDRIPTEAFF
TRBJ2-2,TRBV7-9,14,CASSLEEGAGELFF
TRBJ2-3,TRBV2,16,CASSPRRLSPTDTQYF
TRBJ1-1,TRBV12-3/TRBV12-4,16,CASSLGYLTGDTEAFF
TRBJ2-7,TRBV3-1,14,CASSQVTGDYEQYF
TRBJ1-2,TRBV18,15,CASSPRTNRGYGYTF
TRBJ2-1,TRBV4-3,15,CASSPGTSSYNEQFF
TRBJ2-7,TRBV12-2,13,CPPSEGQGYEQYF
TRBJ2-3,TRBV24-1,16,CATSDLKRGGDDTQYF
TRBJ2-1,TRBV9,17,CASSVVGGRATYNEQFF
TRBJ2-6,TRBV7-9,20,CASSPIGGGSLLSGANVLTF
TRBJ2-4,TRBV6-5,15,CASSRPGGAKNIQYF
TRBJ2-1,TRBV11-3,15,CASSLEGSLYNEQFF
TRBJ1-2,TRBV6-6,14,CASSYSGTNYGYTF
TRBJ1-2,TRBV5-5,15,CASSPRGALDYGYTF
TRBJ2-4,TRBV7-2,17,CASSLARDGWAKNIQYF
TRBJ1-4,TRBV6-2/TRBV6-3,12,CASSYQKEKLFF
TRBJ1-5,TRBV4-1,15,CASSPGQGAMQPQHF
TRBJ2-5,TRBV19,17,CASSTPAIVGLSETQYF
TRBJ2-7,TRBV6-5,13,CASSPLVLGEQYF
TRBJ2-5,TRBV7-6,14,CASSPGLGLETQYF
TRBJ1-6,TRBV28,15,CASRDRRAPNSPLHF